This record concerns one T cell receptor beta chain sequence. This specimen comes from a study of T cell changes during pregnancy in multiple sclerosis. The CDR3 is 12 amino acids. Trimming left V 2 bases short and J 3 bases short, with 5 bases between. CDR1 SGHTA and CDR2 FQGNSA come from the germline V gene. Only in-frame clones appear in the TCRdb table, and some are missing; sequencing was by immunoSEQ multiplex PCR. The sample yields roughly 48,000 clones, approximately 88% seen once. Sequenced here: CD4+ T cells from peripheral blood mononuclear cells, sampled in the second trimester of pregnancy. This clonotype was obtained from a female donor with multiple sclerosis, enrolled in a pregnancy study. V is TRBV7-2 and J is TRBJ2-7; unclear D gene. CDR3 bases: TGTGCCAGCAGCTTAACGCGCTACGAGCAGTACTTC. Its translation is CASSLTRYEQYF.